The 29 T cell receptor beta chains given below trace back to one sample, sequenced in a study of T-cell memory formation after mild COVID-19. TCRdb independently ran MiXCR on the 5' RACE reads; one entry per CDR3 protein. The table has just under 550,000 distinct CDR3 sequences, about 20% seen once; the top ten hold 9.5% to 15%. The sequenced sample was PBMCs or a T cell subset sorted from them (not recorded which). All receptors come from an adult woman who had mild COVID-19 (a few samples of this study predate the infection). Cell type and time point are not known.

V gene TRBV10-3 combines with J gene TRBJ2-7; D is perhaps TRBD2 (6 bases). CDR3 size: 14 residues. Trimming removed 7 bases from V and 2 bases from J, with 15 bases in between. Germline V lookup: CDR1 ENHRY, CDR2 SYGVKD. The CDR3 reads CAIKGTLLTYEQYF. In DNA, the CDR3 is TGTGCCATCAAAGGGACTCTCCTCACCTACGAGCAGTACTTC.

The chain joins TRBV11-2 to TRBJ2-7; D is perhaps TRBD2 (6 bases). From germline, CDR1 is SGHAT and CDR2 FQNNGV. The CDR3 length is 15 residues. The V end lost 2 bases, the J end lost 0 bases, and 11 bases lay between the germline ends. The CDR3 spells CASSLTPGASYEQYF. CDR3 nucleotides: TGTGCCAGCAGCTTAACACCGGGAGCCTCCTACGAGCAGTACTTC. The variable domain in full, completed from reference TRBV11-2 and TRBJ2-7, reads EAGVAQSPRYKIIEKRQSVAFWCNPISGHATLYWYQQILGQGPKLLIQFQNNGVVDDSQLPKDRFSAERLKGVDSTLKIQPAKLEDSAVYLCASSLTPGASYEQYFGPGTRLTVT.

The J gene is TRBJ2-5, the V gene TRBV29-1; 10 bases agree with TRBD2. The junction had 3 bases not matched to a gene; V was cut back by 4 bases and J by 1 base. CDR1 is SQVTM, CDR2 ANQGSEA, per germline. The CDR3 runs to 14 residues. CDR3 nucleotide sequence: TGCAGCGTTGCCCTAGCGGGAGTCCAAGAGACCCAGTACTTC. Its translation is CSVALAGVQETQYF.

This clonotype turned up a few times. The chain combines TRBV25-1 with TRBJ2-2; D remains ambiguous. The CDR3 extends over 12 amino acids. V was pared by 6 bases and J by 6 bases, with 8 bases between. The germline V gene encodes CDR1 MGHDK and CDR2 SYGVNS. The CDR3 spells CASRPYPGELFF. CDR3 DNA sequence: TGTGCCAGCAGGCCTTATCCCGGGGAGCTGTTTTTT. Supplemented by reference TRBV25-1 and TRBJ2-2, the full variable domain reads EADIYQTPRYLVIGTGKKITLECSQTMGHDKMYWYQQDPGMELHLIHYSYGVNSTEKGDLSSESTVSRIRTEHFPLTLESARPSHTSQYLCASRPYPGELFFGEGSRLTVL.

This clonotype was counted a single time. The rearrangement joins TRBV11-3 to TRBJ2-1; TRBD2 matches at 12 bases. Germline values: CDR1 SGHNT, CDR2 YENEEA. CDR3 length: 17 amino acids. V gave up 4 bases and J gave up 2 bases; unmatched junction bases: 6. The CDR3 here is CASSSGLAGLTYNEQFF. DNA for the CDR3: TGTGCCAGCAGCTCCGGACTAGCGGGGCTAACCTACAATGAGCAGTTCTTC.

This clonotype occurred a few times. The chain links TRBV3-1 to TRBJ2-7; D remains ambiguous. V was pared by 0 bases and J by 3 bases, with 21 bases between. The V gene's germline CDR1 is LGHDT and CDR2 YNNKEL (reference sequence). The CDR3 consists of 18 residues. The CDR3 protein is CASSQDLMPVMTDYEQYF. The CDR3 DNA is TGTGCCAGCAGCCAAGATCTGATGCCAGTCATGACCGACTACGAGCAGTACTTC.

This clonotype was counted a few times. V is TRBV29-1 and J is TRBJ1-1; 7 bases match TRBD1. Germline CDR1 and CDR2: SQVTM and ANQGSEA. The CDR3 totals 14 residues. The trim removed 0 bases at V and 7 bases at J, leaving 8 bases unmatched. The CDR3 spells CSVEDGRDRVEAFF. In DNA form, the CDR3 reads TGCAGCGTTGAAGATGGCAGGGACAGAGTTGAAGCTTTCTTT.

This clonotype was recorded a few times. The chain recombines TRBV6-5 with TRBJ2-1; 11 bases match TRBD2. This CDR3 has 16 residues. Germline CDR1 MNHEY, CDR2 SVGAGI. V dropped 2 bases and J dropped 4; count of bases not matched to a gene: 4. The CDR3: CASSYDGTSGYNEQFF. CDR3 in DNA: TGTGCCAGCAGTTACGACGGGACTAGCGGTTACAATGAGCAGTTCTTC.

V usage is TRBV7-9 and J usage is TRBJ2-3, with D perhaps TRBD2 (6 bases). The CDR3 length is 15 residues. CDR1 SEHNR and CDR2 FQNEAQ come from the germline V gene (reference sequence). V lost 3 bases to trimming and J lost 5 bases, with 15 bases between them. The CDR3 DNA follows: TGTGCCAGCAGCTTGGGGCCGGGAGCGAAAGATACGCAGTATTTT. As protein: CASSLGPGAKDTQYF.

In regard to this clonotype: One junction end does not reproduce the germline sequence, and a read error may be involved. The gene calls are TRBV6-2 or TRBV6-3 and TRBJ2-2; D uncertain. The CDR3 is 15 residues long. Germline CDR1 and CDR2: MNHEY and SVGEGT. CDR3 nucleotides: TGTTCCAGCAGTTACGAGCCATCCCGAGCCGGGGAGCTGTTTTTT. Its translation: CSSSYEPSRAGELFF.

This chain joins TRBV5-6 and TRBJ2-7; D might be TRBD2 (5 bases). The CDR3 has 14 amino acids. Trimming took 4 bases from V and 3 from J, leaving 14 bases between them. CDR1 and CDR2 (germline): SGHDT, YYEEEE. CDR3 protein: CASSRATRIYEQYF. CDR3 bases: TGTGCCAGCAGCCGGGCCACTAGGATCTACGAGCAGTACTTC.

The chain recombines TRBV27 with TRBJ2-7; 14 bases fit TRBD2. The V segment lost 1 base and the J segment 0 bases; nucleotides outside the gene matches: 5. The CDR3 is 18 amino acids. CDR1 and CDR2 from the germline V gene are MNHEY and SMNVEV (reference sequence). The CDR3 is CASSLWGLAGESSYEQYF. The CDR3 bases are TGTGCCAGCAGTTTATGGGGACTAGCGGGAGAATCCTCCTACGAGCAGTACTTC.

The chain uses TRBV12-3 or TRBV12-4 and TRBJ1-2; D gene uncertain. The CDR3 is 14 residues long. Trimming took 2 bases from V and 4 from J, leaving 11 bases between them. CDR3 loop: CASSLTDSTYGYTF. The CDR3 nucleotides are TGTGCCAGCAGTTTAACAGACTCCACCTATGGCTACACCTTC.

In this sample, this clonotype turned up a few times. The chain couples TRBV24-1 to TRBJ1-5; the match to TRBD1 covers 7 bases. Germline V CDR1 and CDR2: KGHDR, SFDVKD. J gave up 5 bases and V 5 bases, and 2 bases lay outside the gene matches. CDR3 size: 13 residues. CDR3 in amino acids: CATSVTGDQPQHF. CDR3 nucleotides: TGTGCCACCAGTGTCACAGGGGATCAGCCCCAGCATTTT.

Many counts were recorded for this clonotype. The rearrangement joins TRBV5-6 to TRBJ1-5; 7 bases map to TRBD1. Per the germline V gene, CDR1 is SGHDT and CDR2 is YYEEEE. Losses at the gene ends were 1 base for V and 2 bases for J; bases not matched to a gene: 6. The CDR3 length is 16 residues. The chain's CDR3 is CASSLSTGAGNQPQHF. The CDR3, as DNA: TGTGCCAGCAGCTTGTCTACAGGGGCTGGCAATCAGCCCCAGCATTTT.

The chain combines TRBV7-8 with TRBJ2-7; D may be TRBD2 (6 bases). The CDR3 spans 13 residues. Looked up from germline, CDR1 is SGHVS and CDR2 is FQNEAQ. V was clipped by 4 bases and J by 1 base, with 8 bases between them. CDR3 in DNA: TGTGCCAGCAGCTGGGACTCGTCCTACGAGCAGTACTTC. Its protein is CASSWDSSYEQYF.

This chain joins TRBV12-3 or TRBV12-4 and TRBJ1-3; D gene ambiguous. Trimming left V 5 bases short and J 0 bases short, with 17 bases between. The CDR3 is 17 amino acids. The CDR3 region is CASSRTTWQDSGNTIYF. CDR3 coding DNA: TGTGCCAGCAGTCGCACAACCTGGCAGGACTCTGGAAACACCATATATTTT.

This clonotype was detected a few times. The V and J genes are TRBV24-1 and TRBJ2-3, with D perhaps TRBD1 (6 bases). V lost 5 bases and J lost 2, with 13 bases in between. Per germline, CDR1 KGHDR and CDR2 SFDVKD. There are 15 residues in the CDR3. The CDR3 is CATSGVGAHTDTQYF. CDR3 nucleotides: TGTGCCACCAGTGGAGTGGGGGCGCACACAGATACGCAGTATTTT.

This clonotype has a count of ten or more. This chain connects TRBV7-9 to TRBJ1-5; D gene uncertain. V lost 3 bases, J lost 5 bases, and 8 bases lay in between. Germline loops: CDR1 SEHNR, CDR2 FQNEAQ (reference sequence). The CDR3 contains 13 residues. CDR3 coding DNA: TGTGCCAGCAGCTTGGGCGGGTATCAGCCCCAGCATTTT. It is translated as CASSLGGYQPQHF.

The chain employs TRBV6-6 and TRBJ2-5; D possibly matches TRBD1 or TRBD2 (5 bases each). Germline-derived CDR1 and CDR2 are MNHNY and SVGAGI (reference sequence). The CDR3 sequence is 14 residues long. The V end lost 6 bases, the J end lost 7 bases, and 18 bases lay between the germline ends. The CDR3 DNA is TGTGCCAGCAGCGCACCGGGGCGAAAGGGGACCCAGTACTTC. This sequence encodes CASSAPGRKGTQYF.

The chain uses TRBV7-2 and TRBJ2-4; D possibly matches TRBD1 or TRBD2 (5 bases each). Trimming shortened V by 5 bases and J by 3 bases, and 20 bases separated the two germline ends. Germline V gives CDR1 SGHTA, CDR2 FQGNSA. There are 17 residues in the CDR3. CDR3 loop: CASSPRDDEVIKNIQYF. CDR3 nucleotides: TGTGCCAGCAGCCCCCGGGACGATGAAGTCATCAAAAACATTCAGTACTTC.

The sample holds many counts of this clonotype. The chain carries TRBV7-6 and TRBJ1-6; D is uncertain. The V end lost 5 bases, the J end lost 7 bases, and 15 bases lay between the germline ends. CDR1 SGHVS and CDR2 FNYEAQ come from the germline V gene. CDR3 size: 15 residues. The CDR3 loop reads CASSPGRSSNSPLHF. CDR3 sequence (DNA): TGTGCCAGCAGCCCCGGGAGATCGAGCAATTCACCCCTCCACTTT.

This clonotype has a handful of counts. The CDR3 nucleotides are TGTGCCAGCAGTGAAGTAACAGGGAGCACAGATACGCAGTATTTT. It specifies CASSEVTGSTDTQYF. This chain links TRBV6-1 with TRBJ2-3; D possibly corresponds to TRBD1 (6 bases). The V end lost 1 base, the J end lost 0 bases, and 8 bases lay between the germline ends. The germline gives CDR1 MNHNS, CDR2 SASEGT. This CDR3 region has 15 residues.

This chain uses TRBV29-1 with TRBJ2-2, with TRBD1 matching over 8 bases. J gave up 4 bases and V 6 bases, and 7 bases lay outside the gene matches. CDR3 length: 14 amino acids. Germline CDR1 and CDR2: SQVTM and ANQGSEA. CDR3 coding DNA: TGCAGCGTAGGACAGGGAGTGCTCACCGGGGAGCTGTTTTTT. Translating it yields CSVGQGVLTGELFF.

The rearrangement uses TRBV7-7 and TRBJ1-1, with 7 bases aligning to TRBD1. V was clipped by 2 bases and J by 6 bases; unmatched bases: 3. This CDR3 is 13 amino acids long. Per the germline V gene, CDR1 is SSHAT and CDR2 is FNYEAQ (reference sequence). The CDR3 sequence: CASSLRQGAEAFF. The CDR3, as DNA: TGTGCCAGCAGCTTACGGCAGGGGGCTGAAGCTTTCTTT.

The chain joins TRBV24-1 to TRBJ2-1, with D maybe TRBD1 (7 bases). Trimming left V 4 bases short and J 4 bases short, with 13 bases between. Looked up from germline, CDR1 is KGHDR and CDR2 is SFDVKD. The CDR3 has 15 residues. The CDR3 reads CATSEEGQLYNEQFF. The DNA for the CDR3 is TGTGCCACCAGTGAGGAGGGACAGCTATACAATGAGCAGTTCTTC.

The table lists this clonotype with a few counts. The chain has TRBV7-2 and TRBJ2-2, with D unresolved. The CDR3 loop spans 15 amino acids. V was clipped by 4 bases and J by 4 bases, with 13 bases between them. Germline V CDR1 and CDR2: SGHTA, FQGNSA. CDR3 sequence: CASSSPRHGTGELFF. As DNA, the CDR3 is TGTGCCAGCAGCTCCCCACGACACGGCACCGGGGAGCTGTTTTTT.

The sample holds a few counts of this clonotype. This chain connects TRBV6-1 to TRBJ2-7, with no clear D. CDR3 length: 13 residues. Trimming left V 1 base short and J 7 bases short, with 11 bases between. The germline CDR1 and CDR2 sequences are MNHNS and SASEGT. The DNA for the CDR3 is TGTGCCAGCAGTGAAGGAAGCGTTGGGGAGCAGTACTTC. It is translated as CASSEGSVGEQYF.

This clonotype was observed many times. The chain uses TRBV20-1 and TRBJ2-5, with 11 bases that match TRBD2. Germline trimming cut 2 bases from V and 4 bases from J; bases unmatched to any gene: 6. CDR1 is DFQATT, CDR2 SNEGSKA, per germline (reference sequence). The CDR3 spans 15 residues. The CDR3 DNA reads as TGCAGTGCTAGAACCCGACTAGCGGGACGAGAGACCCAGTACTTC. It encodes CSARTRLAGRETQYF.